This is a list of T cell receptor beta chains from one sample in a study of OX40 agonist ivuxolimab in advanced cancers. TCRdb's table, derived via immunoSEQ multiplex PCR, lists solely in-frame clones and lacks some. The data hold tens of thousands of clones, with around 80% observed a single time. The starting material was CD4+ or CD8+ T cells sorted from blood, obtained in a trial of the OX40 agonist ivuxolimab. Receptors were obtained from an adult with an advanced solid tumor such as melanoma, head and neck, liver or kidney cancer. Each CDR3 is given with its conserved first and last residue. The order of the fields is V gene, CDR3 length, clone size, J gene, D gene, CDR3 DNA, CDR3 protein. A D gene is named only where the DNA matches it firmly. Not all rows give a size; the values are once, few, many and, for expanded clones, a class.

v_gene: TRBV19; len: 15; abundance: NA; j_gene: TRBJ2-3; d_gene: TRBD1; CDR3nt: TGTGCCAGTAGTTCACCGGGACAGAGCACAGATACGCAGTATTTT; CDR3aa: CASSSPGQSTDTQYF
v_gene: TRBV7-2; len: 15; abundance: NA; j_gene: TRBJ1-5; d_gene: TRBD1; CDR3nt: TGTGCCAGCAGCCCCTCAGGAGGGGGCCTTCAGCCCCAGCATTTT; CDR3aa: CASSPSGGGLQPQHF
v_gene: TRBV11-2; len: 12; abundance: NA; j_gene: TRBJ2-7; d_gene: NA; CDR3nt: TGTGCCAGCGGGCCTAGGCCTTCGGAGCAGTACTTC; CDR3aa: CASGPRPSEQYF
v_gene: TRBV5-1; len: 14; abundance: NA; j_gene: TRBJ2-3; d_gene: NA; CDR3nt: TGCGCCAGCAGTTCAATAACGGGCACAGATACGCAGTATTTT; CDR3aa: CASSSITGTDTQYF
v_gene: TRBV7-9; len: 13; abundance: few; j_gene: TRBJ1-5; d_gene: NA; CDR3nt: TGTGCCAGCAGCTTTGGGGGAAGTCAGCCCCAGCATTTT; CDR3aa: CASSFGGSQPQHF
v_gene: TRBV7-2; len: 11; abundance: NA; j_gene: TRBJ2-7; d_gene: NA; CDR3nt: TGTGCCAGCAGCTGGTCCTACGAGCAGTACTTC; CDR3aa: CASSWSYEQYF
v_gene: TRBV27; len: 15; abundance: NA; j_gene: TRBJ1-6; d_gene: NA; CDR3nt: TGTGCCAGCAGTTCAGGGTCAAATGATAATTCACCCCTCCACTTT; CDR3aa: CASSSGSNDNSPLHF
v_gene: TRBV4-3; len: 15; abundance: NA; j_gene: TRBJ2-3; d_gene: NA; CDR3nt: TGCGCCAGCAGCCAAGATCGGGTCCCCACAGATACGCAGTATTTT; CDR3aa: CASSQDRVPTDTQYF
v_gene: TRBV9; len: 15; abundance: NA; j_gene: TRBJ1-2; d_gene: NA; CDR3nt: TGTGCCAGCAGCGTAGTTGAACAAACTAACTATGGCTACACCTTC; CDR3aa: CASSVVEQTNYGYTF
v_gene: TRBV19; len: 14; abundance: NA; j_gene: TRBJ1-1; d_gene: TRBD1; CDR3nt: TGTGCCAGTAGTATATCCTGGGACAGCTCGTTGTATTTCTTT; CDR3aa: CASSISWDSSLYFF
v_gene: TRBV7-2; len: 13; abundance: NA; j_gene: TRBJ1-1; d_gene: NA; CDR3nt: TGTGCCAGCAGCTTAGAGGTGAACACTGAAGCTTTCTTT; CDR3aa: CASSLEVNTEAFF
v_gene: TRBV7-2; len: 14; abundance: NA; j_gene: TRBJ2-2; d_gene: TRBD1; CDR3nt: TGTGCCAGCAGCCCCTGGACAGGGACAGGGGAGCTGTTTTTT; CDR3aa: CASSPWTGTGELFF
v_gene: TRBV11-2; len: 16; abundance: NA; j_gene: TRBJ2-1; d_gene: NA; CDR3nt: TGTGCCAGCAGCCAGGGAGGGGGCACTACGGGCAATGAGCAGTTCTTC; CDR3aa: CASSQGGGTTGNEQFF
v_gene: TRBV6-5; len: 13; abundance: few; j_gene: TRBJ1-5; d_gene: NA; CDR3nt: TGTGCCAGCAGTTACTCGAACAATCAGCCCCAGCATTTT; CDR3aa: CASSYSNNQPQHF
v_gene: TRBV5-6; len: 16; abundance: NA; j_gene: TRBJ1-1; d_gene: NA; CDR3nt: TGTGCCAGCAGCTGGAGGGCAGGGGTCATGAACACTGAAGCTTTCTTT; CDR3aa: CASSWRAGVMNTEAFF
v_gene: TRBV23-1; len: 14; abundance: NA; j_gene: TRBJ2-7; d_gene: NA; CDR3nt: TGCGCCAGCAGTCAATGGACTCGATCCTACGAGCAGTACTTC; CDR3aa: CASSQWTRSYEQYF
v_gene: TRBV6-6; len: 12; abundance: NA; j_gene: TRBJ2-1; d_gene: NA; CDR3nt: TGTGCCAGCAGTTACGCCATGGAAGAGCAGTTCTTC; CDR3aa: CASSYAMEEQFF
v_gene: TRBV5-1; len: 15; abundance: few; j_gene: TRBJ2-2; d_gene: NA; CDR3nt: TGCGCCAGCAGCGACCGGCCCGCGAACACCGGGGAGCTGTTTTTT; CDR3aa: CASSDRPANTGELFF
v_gene: TRBV6-1; len: 14; abundance: NA; j_gene: TRBJ2-1; d_gene: NA; CDR3nt: TGTGCCAGCAGTGGGGACTGGATCTACAATGAGCAGTTCTTC; CDR3aa: CASSGDWIYNEQFF
v_gene: TRBV7-3; len: 13; abundance: NA; j_gene: TRBJ2-5; d_gene: TRBD2; CDR3nt: TGTGCCAGCAGCTTAAGCGGGAGGGAGACCCAGTACTTC; CDR3aa: CASSLSGRETQYF
v_gene: TRBV9; len: 17; abundance: NA; j_gene: TRBJ2-3; d_gene: TRBD1; CDR3nt: TGTGCCAGCAGCCTTACCTCCACAGGGGTTGGGACAGATACGCAGTATTTT; CDR3aa: CASSLTSTGVGTDTQYF
v_gene: TRBV2; len: 14; abundance: NA; j_gene: TRBJ1-3; d_gene: NA; CDR3nt: TGTGCCAGCAGTGAAGGGGTTATTGGAAACACCATATATTTT; CDR3aa: CASSEGVIGNTIYF
v_gene: TRBV9; len: 14; abundance: NA; j_gene: TRBJ1-3; d_gene: NA; CDR3nt: TGTGCCAGCAGCGACGGGGGATCTGGAAACACCATATATTTT; CDR3aa: CASSDGGSGNTIYF
v_gene: TRBV11-3; len: 14; abundance: NA; j_gene: TRBJ1-4; d_gene: NA; CDR3nt: TGTGCCAGCAGCCCCGGACGGTTAAATGAAAAACTGTTTTTT; CDR3aa: CASSPGRLNEKLFF
v_gene: TRBV18; len: 16; abundance: NA; j_gene: TRBJ1-5; d_gene: TRBD1; CDR3nt: TGTGCCAGCTCACCACTCGGACAGGCTGGCAATCAGCCCCAGCATTTT; CDR3aa: CASSPLGQAGNQPQHF
v_gene: TRBV21-1; len: 16; abundance: NA; j_gene: TRBJ1-1; d_gene: NA; CDR3nt: TGTGCCAGCAGCAAAGGAACGAGACAGGGGGACCCTGAAGCTTTCTTT; CDR3aa: CASSKGTRQGDPEAFF
v_gene: TRBV6-6; len: 15; abundance: NA; j_gene: TRBJ1-2; d_gene: NA; CDR3nt: TGTGCCAGCAGTTACGCGCACAGAATTAACTATGGCTACACCTTC; CDR3aa: CASSYAHRINYGYTF
v_gene: TRBV5-4; len: 16; abundance: NA; j_gene: TRBJ2-3; d_gene: NA; CDR3nt: TGTGCCAGCAGCTTGGGGGGCCAGGGAAGCACAGATACGCAGTATTTT; CDR3aa: CASSLGGQGSTDTQYF
v_gene: TRBV5-4; len: 14; abundance: NA; j_gene: TRBJ1-1; d_gene: NA; CDR3nt: TGTGCCAGCAGCCCCCGCCATGAGGGGACTGAAGCTTTCTTT; CDR3aa: CASSPRHEGTEAFF
v_gene: TRBV5-1; len: 14; abundance: few; j_gene: TRBJ2-2; d_gene: TRBD1; CDR3nt: TGCGCCAGCAGCTTGGGACAGGGGGCCGGGGAGCTGTTTTTT; CDR3aa: CASSLGQGAGELFF
v_gene: TRBV6-6; len: 13; abundance: NA; j_gene: TRBJ2-7; d_gene: TRBD1; CDR3nt: TGTGCCAGCCTATCCGGACAGGGTTACGAGCAGTACTTC; CDR3aa: CASLSGQGYEQYF
v_gene: TRBV4-3; len: 15; abundance: NA; j_gene: TRBJ1-1; d_gene: NA; CDR3nt: TGCGCCAGCAGCCTCGAGCCCGGGCAAAACACTGAAGCTTTCTTT; CDR3aa: CASSLEPGQNTEAFF
v_gene: TRBV2; len: 16; abundance: NA; j_gene: TRBJ2-1; d_gene: NA; CDR3nt: TGTGCCAGCGCCTTAAGAGCGGCGAGCTCCTACAATGAGCAGTTCTTC; CDR3aa: CASALRAASSYNEQFF
v_gene: TRBV18; len: 11; abundance: NA; j_gene: TRBJ2-7; d_gene: NA; CDR3nt: TGTGCCAGCTCTACAGGGTACGAGCAGTACTTC; CDR3aa: CASSTGYEQYF
v_gene: TRBV15; len: 17; abundance: NA; j_gene: TRBJ2-2; d_gene: TRBD2; CDR3nt: TGTGCCACCAGCAGATCCCGGGACTACCCAAACACCGGGGAGCTGTTTTTT; CDR3aa: CATSRSRDYPNTGELFF
v_gene: TRBV6-5; len: 14; abundance: NA; j_gene: TRBJ2-5; d_gene: TRBD2; CDR3nt: TGTGCCAGCAGTTACTCGGGGGGGGAGGAGACCCAGTACTTC; CDR3aa: CASSYSGGEETQYF
v_gene: TRBV30; len: 14; abundance: few; j_gene: TRBJ2-4; d_gene: NA; CDR3nt: TGTGCCTTCGAAGGACAAGGGGCCAAAAACATTCAGTACTTC; CDR3aa: CAFEGQGAKNIQYF
v_gene: TRBV5-1; len: 14; abundance: NA; j_gene: TRBJ2-3; d_gene: NA; CDR3nt: TGCGCCAGCAGCTTGGTCGGGAGTGCAGATACGCAGTATTTT; CDR3aa: CASSLVGSADTQYF
v_gene: TRBV28; len: 14; abundance: NA; j_gene: TRBJ2-1; d_gene: TRBD2; CDR3nt: TGTGCCAGCCGTATGACTAGCAACAACAATGAGCAGTTCTTC; CDR3aa: CASRMTSNNNEQFF
v_gene: TRBV6-5; len: 14; abundance: NA; j_gene: TRBJ2-7; d_gene: NA; CDR3nt: TGTGCCAGCAGTTACCAAGAGCGGTCCTACGAGCAGTACTTC; CDR3aa: CASSYQERSYEQYF
v_gene: TRBV27; len: 14; abundance: NA; j_gene: TRBJ2-1; d_gene: NA; CDR3nt: TGTGCCAGCAGTTCACAGGGCTCCTACAATGAGCAGTTCTTC; CDR3aa: CASSSQGSYNEQFF
v_gene: TRBV29-1; len: 11; abundance: few; j_gene: TRBJ2-1; d_gene: NA; CDR3nt: TGCAGCGTTGATGGCAGGAATGAGCAGTTCTTC; CDR3aa: CSVDGRNEQFF
v_gene: TRBV6-6; len: 13; abundance: once; j_gene: TRBJ1-1; d_gene: NA; CDR3nt: TGTGCCAGCAGCCCAGACGCGAACACTGAAGCTTTCTTT; CDR3aa: CASSPDANTEAFF
v_gene: TRBV5-6; len: 16; abundance: few; j_gene: TRBJ2-2; d_gene: NA; CDR3nt: TGTGCCAGCAGCTTGATGAAAGCTTTGAACACCGGGGAGCTGTTTTTT; CDR3aa: CASSLMKALNTGELFF
v_gene: TRBV7-3; len: 14; abundance: once; j_gene: TRBJ1-1; d_gene: NA; CDR3nt: TGTGCCAGCAGCTTAGAACGGGAATACACTGAAGCTTTCTTT; CDR3aa: CASSLEREYTEAFF
v_gene: TRBV11-3; len: 13; abundance: few; j_gene: TRBJ1-2; d_gene: NA; CDR3nt: TGTGCCAGCAGCTTATTAGCAGGGGCCGGCTACACCTTC; CDR3aa: CASSLLAGAGYTF
v_gene: TRBV4-1; len: 15; abundance: NA; j_gene: TRBJ1-5; d_gene: TRBD1; CDR3nt: TGCGCCAGCAGCCGGCCGGGACAGGGGGATCAGCCCCAGCATTTT; CDR3aa: CASSRPGQGDQPQHF
v_gene: TRBV29-1; len: 12; abundance: NA; j_gene: TRBJ1-1; d_gene: NA; CDR3nt: TGCAGTACCCGAGAGGGGTACTCTGAAGCTTTCTTT; CDR3aa: CSTREGYSEAFF
v_gene: TRBV6-1; len: 15; abundance: NA; j_gene: TRBJ1-3; d_gene: NA; CDR3nt: TGTGCCAGCAGTCCACAGGCGACCTCTGGAAACACCATATATTTT; CDR3aa: CASSPQATSGNTIYF
v_gene: TRBV7-9; len: 15; abundance: NA; j_gene: TRBJ2-1; d_gene: TRBD2; CDR3nt: TGTGCCAGCAGCTTGGTACTAGCGGGAGACAATGAGCAGTTCTTC; CDR3aa: CASSLVLAGDNEQFF
v_gene: TRBV11-3; len: 16; abundance: NA; j_gene: TRBJ2-5; d_gene: NA; CDR3nt: TGTGCCAGCAGCGCCGAAACAGGGCGCGGGGATAGGACCCAGTACTTC; CDR3aa: CASSAETGRGDRTQYF
v_gene: TRBV29-1; len: 14; abundance: NA; j_gene: TRBJ1-2; d_gene: NA; CDR3nt: TGCAGCGTTGGTCCAGCGGACGGTTTCTATGGCTACACCTTC; CDR3aa: CSVGPADGFYGYTF
v_gene: TRBV7-9; len: 14; abundance: NA; j_gene: TRBJ2-3; d_gene: TRBD2; CDR3nt: TGTGCCAGCAGCCGGACTAGAGATGCAGATACGCAGTATTTT; CDR3aa: CASSRTRDADTQYF
v_gene: TRBV7-9; len: 12; abundance: NA; j_gene: TRBJ1-4; d_gene: NA; CDR3nt: TGTGCCAGCGCAGTCGGTAATGAAAAACTGTTTTTT; CDR3aa: CASAVGNEKLFF
v_gene: TRBV9; len: 14; abundance: NA; j_gene: TRBJ1-3; d_gene: NA; CDR3nt: TGTGCCAGCAGCGTTCAGGGGCACGGAAACACCATATATTTT; CDR3aa: CASSVQGHGNTIYF
v_gene: TRBV11-2; len: 13; abundance: once; j_gene: TRBJ2-7; d_gene: NA; CDR3nt: TGTGCCAGCAGCTTGAGGGTTGGACACGAGCAGTACTTC; CDR3aa: CASSLRVGHEQYF
v_gene: TRBV5-4; len: 16; abundance: NA; j_gene: TRBJ2-3; d_gene: TRBD2; CDR3nt: TGTGCCAGCAGCTTGGTGGCGGGAGGGGTCCGAGATACGCAGTATTTT; CDR3aa: CASSLVAGGVRDTQYF
v_gene: TRBV5-1; len: 13; abundance: NA; j_gene: TRBJ2-5; d_gene: NA; CDR3nt: TGCGCCAGCAGCTTGGTTAGGCAAGAGACCCAGTACTTC; CDR3aa: CASSLVRQETQYF
v_gene: TRBV7-6; len: 16; abundance: NA; j_gene: TRBJ1-6; d_gene: NA; CDR3nt: TGTGCCAGCAGCTTAGAAGGGAGCTCCTATAATTCACCCCTCCACTTT; CDR3aa: CASSLEGSSYNSPLHF
v_gene: TRBV6-5; len: 13; abundance: NA; j_gene: TRBJ1-5; d_gene: NA; CDR3nt: TGTGCCAGCAGTCAGGACAGATTCCAGCCCCAGCATTTT; CDR3aa: CASSQDRFQPQHF